This T cell receptor (beta chain) stems from a study of T cell responses to AZD1222 COVID-19 vaccine (dated by TCRdb to 2020 to 2022). Study-level background: AZD1222 recipients whose second dose came at about 4 weeks and those whose second dose came at about 12 weeks were combined into one group, since spike-specific TCR depth and breadth did not differ between the two schedules. Trial participants were enrolled by age into subgroups of 18-55, 56-69 and 70-plus years, and around 140, 26 and 57 TCR-sequenced participants, respectively, were included in these subgroups. TCR sequencing covered roughly 230 trial participants: roughly 200 given two doses of AZD1222 and some 25 given two doses of MenACWY control vaccine. General findings and caveats noted by the study authors: Conclusions about previously exposed vaccinees were limited because only six AZD1222 recipients were SARS-CoV-2 seropositive at baseline. Nearly half of unique spike-specific TCRs reportedly recognized epitopes outside regions mutated in the B.1.351 and B.1.1.7 variants. The vaccine-associated CD4 TCRs covered the entire spike protein, and the dominant responses fell in regions 160-218 and 743-854. Because no day 14 peak-response samples were available, repertoires were characterized only after the peak T cell response. After two AZD1222 doses, spike-specific TCR breadth and depth were significantly higher than at day 0 and than in MenACWY recipients. The 56-69-year group was small, and its depth increase did not reach significance, likely because of low power. Most participants were white British and females outnumbered males, and the authors suggested that clonal diversity may have been underestimated.

Notes on this clone: Its antigen target is currently unknown. Base qualities are missing; no much larger clone stands one base away.

From the germline V gene, CDR1 is SGHVS and CDR2 is FQNEAQ. Counted from cysteine to phenylalanine, this CDR3 has 14 amino acids. Left in the record is the CDR3 DNA by itself, 42 bases read in frame from the first base. V lost 5 bases and J lost 8 bases, and the count of bases not matched to a germline gene is 3. Per the publication, the time point label means: baseline before first vaccination. Vaccinee samples came from UK trials COV001 and COV002, including a single-blind randomized controlled phase 2/3 trial of AZD1222 (ChAdOx1 nCoV-19) in healthy adults. For TCRbeta chain sequencing, PBMC samples from trial participants were taken at day 0 and at day 28 after the second dose. The CDR3 regions of human TCRbeta chains were analyzed by immunosequencing. Per the source publication's procedure: Repertoire TCRs were matched against a reference library of SARS-CoV-2-specific TCRs generated with the MIRA antigen-specificity platform. Breadth was defined as the fraction of unique TCRs that were SARS-CoV-2-associated, and depth was defined as the fraction of total T cells that were SARS-CoV-2-associated. Using the MIRA data, each spike-specific TCR was assigned both to the spike region to which the TCR was reactive and to a CD4 or CD8 class. Log10-transformed breadth and depth values were compared by one-way ANOVA with Sidak's multiple comparisons tests. Not all clones reach the TCRdb copy of this immuneACCESS table, which keeps in-frame sequences only. Checked studies attribute under half of the gap to unresolved V genes and leave the rest unexplained. V and J calls and clone size follow that table, whereas D and trimming were derived from the DNA. Recorded for this sample are over 50,000 clones; over 75% of them occurred a single time. 14% to 15% of the sample is held by the ten biggest clonotypes.

This chain joins TRBV7-8 to TRBJ1-6, with 10 bases aligning to TRBD1. Material: peripheral blood, obtained on day 0 of AZD1222 vaccination. This TCR came from an adult in good health. CDR3 protein: CASSDGQGDSPLHF. Read as DNA, the sequence is TGTGCCAGCAGCGATGGACAGGGGGATTCACCCCTCCACTTT.